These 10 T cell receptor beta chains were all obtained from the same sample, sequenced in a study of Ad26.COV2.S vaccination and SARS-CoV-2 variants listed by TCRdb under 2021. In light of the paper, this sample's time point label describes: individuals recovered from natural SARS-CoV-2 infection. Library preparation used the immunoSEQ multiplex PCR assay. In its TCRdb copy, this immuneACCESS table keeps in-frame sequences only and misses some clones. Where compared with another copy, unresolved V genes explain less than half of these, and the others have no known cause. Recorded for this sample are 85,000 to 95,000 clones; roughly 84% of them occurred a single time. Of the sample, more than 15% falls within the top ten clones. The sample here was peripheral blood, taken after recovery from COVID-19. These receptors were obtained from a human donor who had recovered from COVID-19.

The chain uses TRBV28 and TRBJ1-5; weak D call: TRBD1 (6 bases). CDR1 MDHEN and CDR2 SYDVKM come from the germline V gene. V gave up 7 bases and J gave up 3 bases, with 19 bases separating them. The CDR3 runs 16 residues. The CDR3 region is CASTRPRQGYNQPQHF. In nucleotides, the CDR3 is TGTGCCAGCACCAGGCCGAGGCAGGGGTACAATCAGCCCCAGCATTTT.

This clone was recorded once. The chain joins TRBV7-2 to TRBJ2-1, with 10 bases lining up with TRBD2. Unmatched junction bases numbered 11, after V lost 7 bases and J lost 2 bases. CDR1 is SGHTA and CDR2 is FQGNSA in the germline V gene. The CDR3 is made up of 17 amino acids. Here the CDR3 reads CASIDRPTSGAYNEQFF. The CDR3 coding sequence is TGTGCCAGCATCGACCGGCCAACTAGCGGGGCCTACAATGAGCAGTTCTTC.

The CDR3 coding sequence is TGTGCCACCAGCTCCCGGGACATCGCACCCGGGGAGCTGTTTTTT. Translated, it gives CATSSRDIAPGELFF. The chain combines TRBV15 with TRBJ2-2; possibly TRBD1 for D (6 bases). Trimming stripped 5 bases from V and 6 bases from J, with 16 bases between. CDR1 and CDR2 from the germline V gene are LNHNV and YYDKDF (reference sequence). The CDR3 is made up of 15 amino acids.

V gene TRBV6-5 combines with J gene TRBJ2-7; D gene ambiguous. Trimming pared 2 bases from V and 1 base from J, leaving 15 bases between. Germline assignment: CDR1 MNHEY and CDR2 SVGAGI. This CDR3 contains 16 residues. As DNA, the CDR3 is TGTGCCAGCAGTTACACCTTAGGGTCCGCGTCCTACGAGCAGTACTTC. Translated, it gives CASSYTLGSASYEQYF.

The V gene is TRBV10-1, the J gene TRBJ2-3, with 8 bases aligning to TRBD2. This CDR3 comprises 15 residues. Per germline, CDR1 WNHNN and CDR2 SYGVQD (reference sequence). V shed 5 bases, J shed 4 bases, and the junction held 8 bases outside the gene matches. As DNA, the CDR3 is TGCGCCAGCAGTATAGCGGGATGGGATTCAGATACGCAGTATTTT. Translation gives CASSIAGWDSDTQYF.

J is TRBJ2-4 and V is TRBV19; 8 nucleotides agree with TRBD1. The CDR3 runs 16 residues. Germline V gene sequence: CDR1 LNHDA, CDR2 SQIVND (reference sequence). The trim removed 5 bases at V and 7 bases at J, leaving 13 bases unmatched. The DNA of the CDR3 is TGTGCCAGTAGTTCAGACAGGGGCCCACCCAGGAACATTCAGTACTTC. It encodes CASSSDRGPPRNIQYF.

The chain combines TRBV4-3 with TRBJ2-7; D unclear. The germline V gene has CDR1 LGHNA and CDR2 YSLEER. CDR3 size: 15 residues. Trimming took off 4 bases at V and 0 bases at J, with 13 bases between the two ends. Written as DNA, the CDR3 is TGCGCCAGCAGCCTGGATAGGACGAGCTCCTACGAGCAGTACTTC. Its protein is CASSLDRTSSYEQYF.

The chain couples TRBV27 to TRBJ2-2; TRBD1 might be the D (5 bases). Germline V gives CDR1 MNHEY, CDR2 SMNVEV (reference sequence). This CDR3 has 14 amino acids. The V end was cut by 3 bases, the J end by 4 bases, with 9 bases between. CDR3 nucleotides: TGTGCCAGCAGTTTGGGGCAGATCACCGGGGAGCTGTTTTTT. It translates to CASSLGQITGELFF.

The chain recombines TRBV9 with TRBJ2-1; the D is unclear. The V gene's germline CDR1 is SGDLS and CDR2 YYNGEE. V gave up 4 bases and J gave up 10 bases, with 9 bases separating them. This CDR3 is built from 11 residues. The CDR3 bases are TGTGCCAGCAGCTCCCGCCGGGAGCAGTTCTTC. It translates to CASSSRREQFF.

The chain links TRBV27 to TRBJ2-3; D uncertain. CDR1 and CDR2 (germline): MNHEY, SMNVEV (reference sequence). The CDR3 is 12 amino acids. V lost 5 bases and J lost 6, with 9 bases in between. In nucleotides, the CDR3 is TGTGCCAGCAGTAAGAGGACCGATACGCAGTATTTT. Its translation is CASSKRTDTQYF.